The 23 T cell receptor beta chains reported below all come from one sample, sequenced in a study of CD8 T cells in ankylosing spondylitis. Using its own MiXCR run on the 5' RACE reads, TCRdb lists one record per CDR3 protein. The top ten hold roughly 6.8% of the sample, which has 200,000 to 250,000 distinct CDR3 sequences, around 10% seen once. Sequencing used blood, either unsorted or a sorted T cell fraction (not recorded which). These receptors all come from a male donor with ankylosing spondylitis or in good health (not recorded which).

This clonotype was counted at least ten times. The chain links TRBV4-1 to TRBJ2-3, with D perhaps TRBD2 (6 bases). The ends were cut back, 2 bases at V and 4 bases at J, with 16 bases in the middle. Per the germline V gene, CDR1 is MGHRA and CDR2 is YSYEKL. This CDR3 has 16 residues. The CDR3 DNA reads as TGCGCCAGCAGCCAATTGGGGCGGGGTTGGCCAGATACGCAGTATTTT. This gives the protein CASSQLGRGWPDTQYF.

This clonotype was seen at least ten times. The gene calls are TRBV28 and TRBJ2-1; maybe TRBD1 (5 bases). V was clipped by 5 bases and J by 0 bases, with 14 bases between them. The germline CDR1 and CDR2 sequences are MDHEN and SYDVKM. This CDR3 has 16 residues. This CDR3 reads CASSPTDRSSYNEQFF. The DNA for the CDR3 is TGTGCCAGCAGTCCCACCGACAGAAGCTCCTACAATGAGCAGTTCTTC.

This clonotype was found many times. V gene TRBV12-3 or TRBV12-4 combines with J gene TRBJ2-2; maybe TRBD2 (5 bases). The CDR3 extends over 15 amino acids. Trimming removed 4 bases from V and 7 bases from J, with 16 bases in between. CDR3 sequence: CASSSVRTGVGELFF. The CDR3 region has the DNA TGTGCCAGCAGTTCTGTCCGGACCGGGGTCGGGGAGCTGTTTTTT.

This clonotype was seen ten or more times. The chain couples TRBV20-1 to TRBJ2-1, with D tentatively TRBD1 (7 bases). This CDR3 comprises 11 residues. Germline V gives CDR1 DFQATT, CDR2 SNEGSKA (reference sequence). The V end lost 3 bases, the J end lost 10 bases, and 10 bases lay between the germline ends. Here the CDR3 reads CSARAGQEQFF. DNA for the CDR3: TGCAGTGCTAGGGCGGGACAGGAGCAGTTCTTC.

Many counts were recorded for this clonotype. As DNA, the CDR3 is TGTGCCAGCAGCTCGGGACTTCTGAGCACAGATACGCAGTATTTT. Its protein is CASSSGLLSTDTQYF. The V call is TRBV7-3, the J call TRBJ2-3; tentatively, D is TRBD2 (6 bases). This CDR3 spans 15 amino acids. V lost 4 bases to trimming and J lost 0 bases, with 11 bases between them. Germline V CDR1 and CDR2: SGHTA, FQGTGA.

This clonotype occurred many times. CDR3 amino acids: CASSSQGFNTGELFF. CDR3 in DNA: TGCGCCAGCAGCTCACAGGGGTTCAACACCGGGGAGCTGTTTTTT. J is TRBJ2-2 and V is TRBV5-1; 7 bases map to TRBD1. Trimming at V came to 3 bases and at J to 2 bases, leaving 4 bases not matched to a gene. From germline, CDR1 is SGHRS and CDR2 YFSETQ. The CDR3 length is 15 residues.

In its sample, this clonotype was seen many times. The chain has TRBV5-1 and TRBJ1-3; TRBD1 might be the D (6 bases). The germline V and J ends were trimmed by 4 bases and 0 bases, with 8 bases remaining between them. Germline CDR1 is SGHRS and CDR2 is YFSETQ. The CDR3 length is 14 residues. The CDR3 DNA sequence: TGCGCCAGCAGCGAGGGGGACTCTGGAAACACCATATATTTT. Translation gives CASSEGDSGNTIYF.

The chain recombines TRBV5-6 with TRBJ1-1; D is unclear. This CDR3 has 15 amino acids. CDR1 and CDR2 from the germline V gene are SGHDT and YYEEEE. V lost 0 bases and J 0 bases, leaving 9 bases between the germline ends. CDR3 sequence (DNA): TGTGCCAGCAGCTTGGGTTCCGGTATGAACACTGAAGCTTTCTTT. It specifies CASSLGSGMNTEAFF.

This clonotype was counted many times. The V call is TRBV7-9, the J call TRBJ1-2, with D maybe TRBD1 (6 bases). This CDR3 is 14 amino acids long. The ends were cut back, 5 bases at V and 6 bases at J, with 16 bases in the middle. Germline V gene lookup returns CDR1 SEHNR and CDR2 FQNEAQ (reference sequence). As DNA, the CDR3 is TGTGCCAGCAGCCCCCGCCTTTCAGGGGATGGCTACACCTTC. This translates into CASSPRLSGDGYTF.

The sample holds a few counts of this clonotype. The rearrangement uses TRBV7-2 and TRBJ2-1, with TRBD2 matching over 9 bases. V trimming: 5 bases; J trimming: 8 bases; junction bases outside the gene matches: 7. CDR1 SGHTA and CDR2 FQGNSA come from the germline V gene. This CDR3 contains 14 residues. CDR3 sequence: CASSPGLAVDEQFF. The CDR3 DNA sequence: TGTGCCAGCAGCCCGGGACTAGCAGTCGATGAGCAGTTCTTC.

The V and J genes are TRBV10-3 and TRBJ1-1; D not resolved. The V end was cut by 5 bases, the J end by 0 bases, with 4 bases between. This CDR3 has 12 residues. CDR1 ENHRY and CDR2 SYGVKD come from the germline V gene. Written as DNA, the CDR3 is TGTGCCATCAGTAGCCTGAACACTGAAGCTTTCTTT. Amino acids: CAISSLNTEAFF.

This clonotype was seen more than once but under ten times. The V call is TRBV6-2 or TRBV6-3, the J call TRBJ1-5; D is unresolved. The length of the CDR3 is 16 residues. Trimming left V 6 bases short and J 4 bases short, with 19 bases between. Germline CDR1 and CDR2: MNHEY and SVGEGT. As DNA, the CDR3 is TGTGCCAGCAGCCTCACTTTACGAGCCCAAAATCAGCCCCAGCATTTT. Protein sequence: CASSLTLRAQNQPQHF.

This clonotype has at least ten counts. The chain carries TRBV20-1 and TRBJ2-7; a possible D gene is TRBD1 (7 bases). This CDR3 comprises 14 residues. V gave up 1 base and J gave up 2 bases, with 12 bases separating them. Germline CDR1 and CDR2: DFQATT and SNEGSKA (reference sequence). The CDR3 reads CSARAAGQTYEQYF. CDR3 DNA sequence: TGCAGTGCTAGAGCTGCGGGACAGACCTACGAGCAGTACTTC.

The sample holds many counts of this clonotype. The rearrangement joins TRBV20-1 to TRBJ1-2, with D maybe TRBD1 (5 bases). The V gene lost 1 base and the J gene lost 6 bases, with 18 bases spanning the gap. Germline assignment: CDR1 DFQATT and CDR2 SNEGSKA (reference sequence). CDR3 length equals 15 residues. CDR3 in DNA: TGCAGTGCTAGAGGAGGACAACGAGGCAGTGATGGCTACACCTTC. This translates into CSARGGQRGSDGYTF.

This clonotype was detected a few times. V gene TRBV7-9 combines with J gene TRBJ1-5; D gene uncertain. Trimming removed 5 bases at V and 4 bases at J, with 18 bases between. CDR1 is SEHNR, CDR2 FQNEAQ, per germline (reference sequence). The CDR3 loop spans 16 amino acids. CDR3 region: CASSAKGSSTNQPQHF. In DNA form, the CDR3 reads TGTGCCAGCAGCGCCAAAGGAAGTTCGACAAATCAGCCCCAGCATTTT.

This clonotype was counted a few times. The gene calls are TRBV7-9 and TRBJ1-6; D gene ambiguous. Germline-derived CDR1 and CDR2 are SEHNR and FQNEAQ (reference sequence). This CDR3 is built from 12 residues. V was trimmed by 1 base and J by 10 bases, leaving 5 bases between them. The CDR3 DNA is TGTGCCAGCAGCTTAGAAGGATCACCCCTCCACTTT. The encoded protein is CASSLEGSPLHF. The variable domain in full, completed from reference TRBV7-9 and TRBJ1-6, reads DTGVSQNPRHKITKRGQNVTFRCDPISEHNRLYWYRQTLGQGPEFLTYFQNEAQLEKSRLLSDRFSAERPKGSFSTLEIQRTEQGDSAMYLCASSLEGSPLHFGNGTRLTVT.

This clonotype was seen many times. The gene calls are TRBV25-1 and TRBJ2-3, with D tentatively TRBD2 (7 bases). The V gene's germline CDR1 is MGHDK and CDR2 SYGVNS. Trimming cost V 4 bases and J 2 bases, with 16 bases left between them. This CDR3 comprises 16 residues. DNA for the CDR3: TGTGCCAGCAGTGCTTTTGCGGGGGCCACCACAGATACGCAGTATTTT. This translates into CASSAFAGATTDTQYF.

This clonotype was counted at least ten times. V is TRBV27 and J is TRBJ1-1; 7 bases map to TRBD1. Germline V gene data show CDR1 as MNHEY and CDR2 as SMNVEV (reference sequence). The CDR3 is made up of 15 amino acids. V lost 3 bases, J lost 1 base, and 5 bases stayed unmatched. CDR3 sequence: CASSFLGQQNTEAFF. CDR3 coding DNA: TGTGCCAGCAGTTTCCTGGGACAGCAGAACACTGAAGCTTTCTTT.

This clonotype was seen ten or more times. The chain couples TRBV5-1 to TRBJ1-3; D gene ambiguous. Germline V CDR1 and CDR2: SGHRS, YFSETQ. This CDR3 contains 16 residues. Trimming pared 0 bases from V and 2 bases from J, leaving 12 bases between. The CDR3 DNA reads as TGCGCCAGCAGCTTGGATCCGGTGTCGGCTGGAAACACCATATATTTT. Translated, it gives CASSLDPVSAGNTIYF.

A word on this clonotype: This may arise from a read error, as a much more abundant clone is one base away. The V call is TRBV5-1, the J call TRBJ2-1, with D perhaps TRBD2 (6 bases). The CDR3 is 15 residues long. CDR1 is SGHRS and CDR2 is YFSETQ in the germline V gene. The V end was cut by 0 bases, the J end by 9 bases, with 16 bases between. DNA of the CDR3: TGCGCCAGCAGCTTGGACAGCATTTGGGGAGGTGAGCAGTTCTTC. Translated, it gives CASSLDSIWGGEQFF. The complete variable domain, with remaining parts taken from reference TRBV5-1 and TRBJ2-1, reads KAGVTQTPRYLIKTRGQQVTLSCSPISGHRSVSWYQQTPGQGLQFLFEYFSETQRNKGNFPGRFSGRQFSNSRSEMNVSTLELGDSALYLCASSLDSIWGGEQFFGPGTRLTVL.

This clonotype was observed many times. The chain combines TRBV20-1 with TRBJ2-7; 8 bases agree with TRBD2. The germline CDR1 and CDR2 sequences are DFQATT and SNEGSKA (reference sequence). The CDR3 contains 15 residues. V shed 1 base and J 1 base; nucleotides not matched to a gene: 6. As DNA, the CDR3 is TGCAGTGCTAGAGGGAGACTAGCGCCTTCCTACGAGCAGTACTTC. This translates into CSARGRLAPSYEQYF.

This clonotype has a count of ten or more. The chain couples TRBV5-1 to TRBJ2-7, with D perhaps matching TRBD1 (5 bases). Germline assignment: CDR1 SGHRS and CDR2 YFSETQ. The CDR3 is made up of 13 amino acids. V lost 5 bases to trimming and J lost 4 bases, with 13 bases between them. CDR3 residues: CASRKNQGYEQYF. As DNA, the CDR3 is TGCGCCAGCAGAAAGAACCAGGGTTACGAGCAGTACTTC.

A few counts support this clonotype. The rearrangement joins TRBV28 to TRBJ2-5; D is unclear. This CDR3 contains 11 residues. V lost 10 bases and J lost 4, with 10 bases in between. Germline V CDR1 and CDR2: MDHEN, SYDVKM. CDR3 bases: TGTGCCACCTTAGCCCCAGAGACCCAGTACTTC. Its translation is CATLAPETQYF.